The clone carrying this TCR beta chain was counted between two and nine times. Its target is unknown. These data are taken from a study of T cell repertoires in cytomegalovirus infection. Germline V gives CDR1 MNHEY, CDR2 SVGEGT. V was clipped by 4 bases and J by 0 bases; unmatched bases: 20. The CDR3 covers 21 residues. TCRdb reprocessed the reads with MiXCR, giving one entry per CDR3 protein. Of about 920,000 distinct CDR3 sequences in the sample, around 31% are singletons; the top ten hold 11% to 15%. The V call is TRBV6-2 or TRBV6-3, the J call TRBJ2-2; 7 bases fit TRBD1. The sample in question was cultured CD8+ T cells from PBMCs, obtained from culture after CMV antigen stimulation. The receptor was derived from a human donor in good health (CMV status not recorded). Some clones in this sample may be carry-over from other donors' samples. CDR3 region: CASSWPPRQGLVFANTGELFF. The CDR3 bases are TGTGCCAGCAGTTGGCCTCCGAGACAGGGTTTAGTTTTCGCGAACACCGGGGAGCTGTTTTTT.